This T cell receptor (beta chain) was documented in a study of metastatic and nonmetastatic thyroid tumors. Study-wide points: As reported, TCR beta diversity in blood and tumor was significantly higher in malignant thyroid tumors than in benign nodules.

The entire patient cohort was treatment-naive prior to thyroid surgery. Under the authors' procedure: Differences in CDR3 between clinicopathological groups were drawn on to build a classifier intended to discriminate distant-metastatic papillary thyroid cancer patients. TCRdb reassembled clones from the PCR reads with MiXCR. The V and J calls shown here were made by TCRdb, not taken from the authors' results. The sample yields about 11,000 clones, around 41% seen once. The CDR3 length is 14 residues. With 6 bases clipped from V and 6 bases from J, the junction kept 7 bases outside the gene matches. From germline, CDR1 is MNHNS and CDR2 SASEGT. This clone was found a few times. Its antigen is unidentified.

Sequenced material: tumor tissue. The source is a female donor with papillary thyroid cancer or a benign thyroid nodule (not recorded which). Some clones in this sample may be carry-over from other donors' samples. The rearrangement links TRBV6-1 to TRBJ2-1, with 8 bases matching TRBD1. CDR3 in DNA: TGTGCCAGCAGGAGGACAGGGAGTGTCAATGAGCAGTTCTTC. Its translation is CASRRTGSVNEQFF.